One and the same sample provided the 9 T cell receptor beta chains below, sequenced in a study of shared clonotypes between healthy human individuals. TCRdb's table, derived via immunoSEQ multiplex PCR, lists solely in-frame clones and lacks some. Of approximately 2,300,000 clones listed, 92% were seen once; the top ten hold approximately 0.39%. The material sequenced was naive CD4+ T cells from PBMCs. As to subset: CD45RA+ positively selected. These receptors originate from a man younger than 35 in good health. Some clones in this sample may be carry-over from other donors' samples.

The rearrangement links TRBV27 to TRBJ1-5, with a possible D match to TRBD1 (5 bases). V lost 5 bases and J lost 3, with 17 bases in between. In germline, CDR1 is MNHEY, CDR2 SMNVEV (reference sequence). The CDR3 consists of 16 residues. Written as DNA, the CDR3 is TGTGCCAGCAGTCAGCTGGGACTTAGGGCCAATCAGCCCCAGCATTTT. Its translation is CASSQLGLRANQPQHF.

CDR3 region: CASSEKLVTDTQYF. CDR3 bases: TGTGCCAGCAGCGAAAAATTAGTCACAGATACGCAGTATTTT. The V and J genes are TRBV7-2 and TRBJ2-3; D remains unclear. Per the germline V gene, CDR1 is SGHTA and CDR2 is FQGNSA. CDR3 length: 14 residues. V lost 5 bases to trimming and J lost 2 bases, with 11 bases between them.

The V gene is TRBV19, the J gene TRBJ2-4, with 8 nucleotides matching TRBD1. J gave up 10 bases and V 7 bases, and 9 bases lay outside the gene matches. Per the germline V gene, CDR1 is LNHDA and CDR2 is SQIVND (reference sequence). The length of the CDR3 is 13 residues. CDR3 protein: CASNRDRTGIQYF. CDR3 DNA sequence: TGTGCCAGTAATCGGGACAGGACCGGAATTCAGTACTTC.

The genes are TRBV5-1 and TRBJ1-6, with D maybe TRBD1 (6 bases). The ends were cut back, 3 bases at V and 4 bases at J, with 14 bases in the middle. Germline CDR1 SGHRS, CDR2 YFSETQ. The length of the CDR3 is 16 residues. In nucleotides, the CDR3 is TGCGCCAGCAGCTCTAGGACAGCGTTTTATAATTCACCCCTCCACTTT. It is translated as CASSSRTAFYNSPLHF.

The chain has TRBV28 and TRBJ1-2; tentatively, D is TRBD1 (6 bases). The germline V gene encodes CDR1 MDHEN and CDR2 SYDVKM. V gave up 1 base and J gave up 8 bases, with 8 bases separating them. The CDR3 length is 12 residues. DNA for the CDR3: TGTGCCAGCAGTTTATCAGGGGTGGGCTACACCTTC. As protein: CASSLSGVGYTF.

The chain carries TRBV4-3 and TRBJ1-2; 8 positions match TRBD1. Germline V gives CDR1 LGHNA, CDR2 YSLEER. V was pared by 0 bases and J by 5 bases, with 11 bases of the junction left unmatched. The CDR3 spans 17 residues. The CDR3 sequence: CASSQDGAGTGFYGYTF. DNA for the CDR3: TGCGCCAGCAGCCAAGACGGAGCCGGGACAGGATTTTATGGCTACACCTTC.

In nucleotides, the CDR3 is TGTGCCAGCAGCCTAGGACAGGCCTACACCGGGGAGCTGTTTTTT. Translation: CASSLGQAYTGELFF. This chain uses TRBV9 with TRBJ2-2; TRBD1 agrees at 7 bases. This CDR3 comprises 15 residues. From germline, CDR1 is SGDLS and CDR2 YYNGEE. Germline trimming cut 4 bases from V and 3 bases from J; bases unmatched to any gene: 6.

The CDR3 DNA sequence: TGCGCCAGCAGCTTGGAAGGGCTAGCGGGAGTTGAGACCCAGTACTTC. This sequence encodes CASSLEGLAGVETQYF. The V and J genes are TRBV5-1 and TRBJ2-5, with TRBD2 matching over 10 bases. The CDR3 totals 16 residues. The germline V gene has CDR1 SGHRS and CDR2 YFSETQ. With V trimmed by 0 bases and J by 5 bases, 7 bases remained unmatched.

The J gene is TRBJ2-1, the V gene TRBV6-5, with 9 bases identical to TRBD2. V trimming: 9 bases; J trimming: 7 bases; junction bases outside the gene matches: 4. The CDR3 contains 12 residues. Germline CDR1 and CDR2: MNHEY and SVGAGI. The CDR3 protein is CASSGSQNEQFF. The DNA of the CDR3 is TGTGCCAGTAGCGGGAGTCAGAATGAGCAGTTCTTC.